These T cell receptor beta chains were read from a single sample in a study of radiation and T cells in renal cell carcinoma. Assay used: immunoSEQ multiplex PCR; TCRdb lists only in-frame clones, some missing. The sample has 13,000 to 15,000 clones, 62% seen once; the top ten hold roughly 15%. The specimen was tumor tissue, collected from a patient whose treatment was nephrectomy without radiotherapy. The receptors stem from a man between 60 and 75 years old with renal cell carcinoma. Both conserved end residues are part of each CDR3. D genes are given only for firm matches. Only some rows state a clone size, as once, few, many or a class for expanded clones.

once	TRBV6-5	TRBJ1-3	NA	TGTGCCAGCAGTTCTTACTACGGGTCCTCTGGAAACACCATATATTTT	CASSSYYGSSGNTIYF
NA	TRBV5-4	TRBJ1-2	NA	TGTGCCAGCAGCACCCCACAGACCTATGGCTACACCTTC	CASSTPQTYGYTF
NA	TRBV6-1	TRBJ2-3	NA	TGTGCCAGCAAGACAGGACACCACACAGATACGCAGTATTTT	CASKTGHHTDTQYF
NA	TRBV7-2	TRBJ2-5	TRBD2	TGTGCCAGCAGCTTAGCGCTGACTAGCGGGCACACGGGAGAGACCCAGTACTTC	CASSLALTSGHTGETQYF
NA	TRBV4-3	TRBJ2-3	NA	TGCGCCAGCAGCCAAGGGGGGGGCAAAGATACGCAGTATTTT	CASSQGGGKDTQYF
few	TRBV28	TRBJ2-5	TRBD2	TGTGCCACCCGACTAGCGGGGGTCCAAGAGACCCAGTACTTC	CATRLAGVQETQYF
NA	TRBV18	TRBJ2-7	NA	TGTGCCAGCTCACCAGAGATAACCGCGGGAATTTACTACGAGCAGTACTTC	CASSPEITAGIYYEQYF
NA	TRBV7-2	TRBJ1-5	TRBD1	TGTGCCAGCAGCTTAGGGTATCTGGCAGGGGGGAGTAATCAGCCCCAGCATTTT	CASSLGYLAGGSNQPQHF
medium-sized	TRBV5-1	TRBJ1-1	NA	TGCGCCAGCAGCTTGGAGCAGGGGAGGACTGAAGCTTTCTTT	CASSLEQGRTEAFF
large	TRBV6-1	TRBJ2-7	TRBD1	TGTGCCAGCAGTGAACCTCCGGGACAGGGGGACCACGAGCAGTACTTC	CASSEPPGQGDHEQYF
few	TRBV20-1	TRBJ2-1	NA	TGCAGTGCTGGGACGAGGCAGTTCTTC	CSAGTRQFF
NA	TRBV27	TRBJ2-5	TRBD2	TGTGCCAGCGGGGTAGCGGGGGGAGAGACCCAGTACTTC	CASGVAGGETQYF
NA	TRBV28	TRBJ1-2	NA	TGTGCCAGCAGTCCCCTGCCGGACAGAACCTACACCTTC	CASSPLPDRTYTF
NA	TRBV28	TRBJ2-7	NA	TGTGCCAGCAGAACAGGGGGGGGAACCTACGAGCAGTACTTC	CASRTGGGTYEQYF
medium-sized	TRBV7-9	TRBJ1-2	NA	TGTGCCAGCAGCTCGTACCCTAACTATGGCTACACCTTC	CASSSYPNYGYTF
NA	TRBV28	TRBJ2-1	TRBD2	TGTGCCAGTAGACTAGCGGGGTCCTACAATGAGCAGTTCTTC	CASRLAGSYNEQFF
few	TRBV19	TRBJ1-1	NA	TGTGCCAGCGGACACCTGAACACTGAAGCTTTCTTT	CASGHLNTEAFF
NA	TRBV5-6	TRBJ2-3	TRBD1	TGTGCCAGCAGCTGGGACAGGGGTGTAGATACGCAGTATTTT	CASSWDRGVDTQYF
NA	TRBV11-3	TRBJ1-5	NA	TGTGCCAGCAGCTTAGCCCCCACCCAGTTCGTTCAGCCCCAGCATTTT	CASSLAPTQFVQPQHF
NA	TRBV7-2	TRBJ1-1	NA	TGTGCCAGCAGCTTTTTTGGGCTGAACACTGAAGCTTTCTTT	CASSFFGLNTEAFF
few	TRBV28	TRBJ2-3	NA	TGTGCCAGCAGAGTCCCTAAGGGTGGGGCCGGCGCAGATACGCAGTATTTT	CASRVPKGGAGADTQYF
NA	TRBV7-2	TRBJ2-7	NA	TGTGCCAGCAGCTTAGCTAGGGACTACGAGCAGTACTTC	CASSLARDYEQYF
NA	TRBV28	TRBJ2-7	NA	TGTGCCAGCAGTTCGAGCTCCTACGAGCAGTACTTC	CASSSSSYEQYF
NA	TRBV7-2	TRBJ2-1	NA	TGTGCCAGCAGCTTAGCGACGAGGGTGTACAATGAGCAGTTCTTC	CASSLATRVYNEQFF
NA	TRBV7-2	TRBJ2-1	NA	TGTGCCAGCAGCTCCGAAGGGGGCTCCTACAATGAGCAGTTCTTC	CASSSEGGSYNEQFF
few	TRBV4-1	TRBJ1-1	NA	TGCGCCAGCAGCCAAGTATGGGGGCGTTATACTGAAGCTTTCTTT	CASSQVWGRYTEAFF
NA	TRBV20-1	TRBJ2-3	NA	TGCAGTGCTACCCCGCGGGGTACGCAGTATTTT	CSATPRGTQYF
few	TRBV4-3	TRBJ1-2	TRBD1	TGCGCCAGCAGCCGGACAGGGAATTATGGCTACACCTTC	CASSRTGNYGYTF
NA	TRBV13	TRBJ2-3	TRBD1	TGTGCCAGCAGCCGGTCGAATCCACAGGGGGGCAAAACAGATACGCAGTATTTT	CASSRSNPQGGKTDTQYF
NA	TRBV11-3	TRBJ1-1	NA	TGTGCCAGCAGCTCAGGGTTATCAAACACTGAAGCTTTCTTT	CASSSGLSNTEAFF
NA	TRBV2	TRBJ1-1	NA	TGTGCCAGCAGTGCCAGGGAATCCCAGAACACTGAAGCTTTCTTT	CASSARESQNTEAFF
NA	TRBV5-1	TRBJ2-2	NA	TGCGCCAGCAGCTTGGAGGGGATCTCGAACACCGGGGAGCTGTTTTTT	CASSLEGISNTGELFF
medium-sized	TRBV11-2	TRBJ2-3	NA	TGTGCCAGCAGCCTTGGAGATACGCAGTATTTT	CASSLGDTQYF
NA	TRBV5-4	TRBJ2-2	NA	TGTGCCAGCAGCCGGTTAGCGGACTCGAACACCGGGGAGCTGTTTTTT	CASSRLADSNTGELFF
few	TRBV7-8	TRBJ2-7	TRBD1	TGTGCCAGCAGCTTTGGTGGACAGGGGAGGACCTACGAGCAGTACTTC	CASSFGGQGRTYEQYF
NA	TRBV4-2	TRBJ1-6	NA	TGTGCCAGCAGCCAAGATTGGGGCCCTAGGGGGTCCTATAATTCACCCCTCCACTTT	CASSQDWGPRGSYNSPLHF
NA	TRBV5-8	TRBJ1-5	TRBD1	TGTGCCAGCAGCTTGCGGACAGGGGGTAACAATCAGCCCCAGCATTTT	CASSLRTGGNNQPQHF
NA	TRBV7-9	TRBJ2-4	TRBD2	TGTGCCAGCAGCCTCGCTAGCGGGGGGCCAGACATTCAGTACTTC	CASSLASGGPDIQYF
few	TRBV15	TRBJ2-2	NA	TGTGCCACCAGCAGTACCGGCGGGGAGCTGTTTTTT	CATSSTGGELFF
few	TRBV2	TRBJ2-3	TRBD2	TGTGCCAGCAGTACTAGCGGGAGCTCTAGCACAGATACGCAGTATTTT	CASSTSGSSSTDTQYF
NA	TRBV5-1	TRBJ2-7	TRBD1	TGCGCCAGCAGCTGGACAGGGGGCGACGAGCAGTACTTC	CASSWTGGDEQYF
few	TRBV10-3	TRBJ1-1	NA	TGTGCCATCAGTGAGGGAACAGGGACTGAAGCTTTCTTT	CAISEGTGTEAFF
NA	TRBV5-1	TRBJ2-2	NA	TGCGCCAGCAGCTTGGAAAAAGGGACGAAGCTGTTTTTT	CASSLEKGTKLFF
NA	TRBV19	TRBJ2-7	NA	TGTGCCAGTACCCCCCCCCGACAGTTTAGCTCCTACGAGCAGTACTTC	CASTPPRQFSSYEQYF
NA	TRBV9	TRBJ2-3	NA	TGTGCCAGCAGCGTAGGGGCGCGAGTCACAGATACGCAGTATTTT	CASSVGARVTDTQYF
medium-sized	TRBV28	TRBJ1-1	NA	TGTGCCAGCAGTGACGCAGGTCCGAACACTGAAGCTTTCTTT	CASSDAGPNTEAFF
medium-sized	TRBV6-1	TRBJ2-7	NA	TGTGCCAGCAGTGAAGTGGCAGCTCTCTACGAGCAGTACTTC	CASSEVAALYEQYF
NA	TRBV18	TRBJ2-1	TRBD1	TGTGCCAGCTCATCAGCCGGGACAGGGGGCTACAATGAGCAGTTCTTC	CASSSAGTGGYNEQFF
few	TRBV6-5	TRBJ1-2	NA	TGTGCCAGCAGCCTCGATCTTAACTATGGCTACACCTTC	CASSLDLNYGYTF
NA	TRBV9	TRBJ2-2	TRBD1	TGTGCCAGCAGCTCCCCAACAGGGGGCTTCGACACCGGGGAGCTGTTTTTT	CASSSPTGGFDTGELFF
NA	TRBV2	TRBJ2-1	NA	TGTGCCAGCACTAACCCTGGGGCAGGGTTAGGGTTGGCCTACAATGAGCAGTTCTTC	CASTNPGAGLGLAYNEQFF
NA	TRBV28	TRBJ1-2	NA	TGTGCCAGCGCCGGGTTGGGAAGGAACTATGGCTACACCTTC	CASAGLGRNYGYTF
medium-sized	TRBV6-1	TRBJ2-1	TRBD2	TGTGCCAGCAGTGAAGGACTAGCTGCCTACAATGAGCAGTTCTTC	CASSEGLAAYNEQFF
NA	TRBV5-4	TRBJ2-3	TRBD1	TGTGCCAGCAGCAACGACAGGGAGCGTAGCACAGATACGCAGTATTTT	CASSNDRERSTDTQYF
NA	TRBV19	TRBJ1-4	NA	TGTGCCAGTAGTAACCGCAGGGGTGAAAAACTGTTTTTT	CASSNRRGEKLFF
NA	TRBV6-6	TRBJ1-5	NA	TGTGCCAGCAGAGACCCAGGGGATGTAAATCAGCCCCAGCATTTT	CASRDPGDVNQPQHF
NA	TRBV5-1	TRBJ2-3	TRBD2	TGCGCCAGCGGAGATAGCGGGGGGATCACAGATACGCAGTATTTT	CASGDSGGITDTQYF